This entry lists 3 T cell receptor beta chains sequenced from one sample in a study of patients and donors after allogeneic stem cell transplantation. MiXCR was run by TCRdb on the RT-PCR reads, yielding one entry per CDR3 protein. The sample contains about 160,000 distinct CDR3 sequences, about two fifths of which appear only once. The sequenced sample consisted of blood, either unsorted or a sorted T cell fraction (not recorded which). The source of these receptors is a human donor who was either an allogeneic HSCT recipient or a stem cell or donor lymphocyte infusion donor (not recorded which). It is not recorded whose cells these are; they may come from a transplant donor.

This sequence joins TRBV12-3 or TRBV12-4 and TRBJ2-5; D tentatively fits TRBD1 or TRBD2 (5 bases each). The CDR3 contains 15 residues. V gave up 3 bases and J gave up 1 base, with 12 bases separating them. In nucleotides, the CDR3 is TGTGCCAGCAGTTTGCCAGGGAGTCTCCAAGAGACCCAGTACTTC. This gives the protein CASSLPGSLQETQYF.

The table lists this clonotype with a few counts. The rearrangement links TRBV20-1 to TRBJ1-3; D not resolved. Trimming took off 3 bases at V and 0 bases at J, with 18 bases between the two ends. This CDR3 has 17 amino acids. Germline values: CDR1 DFQATT, CDR2 SNEGSKA (reference sequence). CDR3: CSARPPGGRISGNTIYF. The CDR3 DNA sequence: TGCAGTGCTAGGCCACCCGGAGGGCGTATCTCTGGAAACACCATATATTTT.

The J gene is TRBJ1-4, the V gene TRBV7-8; 11 nucleotides match TRBD1. The germline V gene has CDR1 SGHVS and CDR2 FQNEAQ. J gave up 3 bases and V 5 bases, and 5 bases lay outside the gene matches. The CDR3 has 16 residues. CDR3 sequence (DNA): TGTGCCAGCAGCACCCGGGACAGGGGGTCTAATGAAAAACTGTTTTTT. This codes for CASSTRDRGSNEKLFF.